This T cell receptor beta chain emerged from a study of post-analysis software for immune sequencing data. General study findings and limits: The five TRBV segments detected at higher frequency in patients than in controls included TRBV5-6, TRBV5-1 and TRBV20-1. The study found significantly lower normalized Chao1 diversity in multiple sclerosis patients than in controls.

The sample holds many counts of this clonotype. Its cognate antigen is unknown. The CDR3 totals 15 residues. Trimming took 7 bases from V and 1 from J, leaving 14 bases between them. The authors incorporated unique molecular identifiers into the TCR beta cDNA libraries. MiXCR was run by TCRdb on the PCR reads, yielding one entry per CDR3 protein. This sample carries some 260,000 distinct CDR3 sequences, 35% to 40% of them seen once, and the ten largest clones take approximately 4.6%. Sequenced: blood. The receptor was isolated from a girl aged 10 to 17 with multiple sclerosis. The chain links TRBV12-3 or TRBV12-4 to TRBJ1-5; no definite D call. The DNA for the CDR3 is TGTGCCAGCACCTCGTGGGGAGGGAGCAATCAGCCCCAGCATTTT. The encoded protein is CASTSWGGSNQPQHF.